One sample yielded the 15 T cell receptor beta chains listed below, sequenced in a study of Ad26.COV2.S vaccination and SARS-CoV-2 variants. Method: immunoSEQ multiplex PCR; TCRdb's copy keeps in-frame clones and lacks some. This table has a few hundred thousand clones, roughly 88% appearing once. Treatment in this sample: around 19 received Ad26.COV2.S at low or high dose, single or two shots; about 5 received placebo; per-sample allocation not given. At day 63 after the first vaccine or placebo injection, samples were drawn. The source material was peripheral blood, sampled in a trial of Ad26.COV2.S vaccine versus placebo. These receptors came from a person aged 18-65 years who received the Ad26.COV2.S COVID-19 vaccine or a placebo.

The CDR3 loop reads CASSIEGTPYNSPLHF. Written as DNA, the CDR3 is TGCGCCAGCAGCATCGAGGGAACTCCTTATAATTCACCCCTCCACTTT. This chain connects TRBV5-1 to TRBJ1-6; no clear D. CDR1 and CDR2 from the germline V gene are SGHRS and YFSETQ. V was clipped by 4 bases and J by 4 bases, with 15 bases between them. The CDR3 length is 16 residues.

This chain connects TRBV2 to TRBJ2-2; D is possibly TRBD2 (6 bases). Per the germline V gene, CDR1 is SNHLY and CDR2 is FYNNEI. Trimming stripped 6 bases from V and 1 base from J, with 12 bases between. The CDR3 has 15 residues. The CDR3 loop reads CASRAGTLNTGELFF. The CDR3 DNA sequence: TGTGCCAGCAGGGCCGGGACTTTGAACACCGGGGAGCTGTTTTTT.

The chain couples TRBV6-5 to TRBJ1-1; weak D call: TRBD1 (6 bases). The ends were cut back, 8 bases at V and 1 base at J, with 14 bases in the middle. Germline V gene lookup returns CDR1 MNHEY and CDR2 SVGAGI. The CDR3 sequence is 14 residues long. CDR3 amino acids: CASWGAPTNTEAFF. In DNA, the CDR3 is TGTGCCAGCTGGGGGGCACCTACGAACACTGAAGCTTTCTTT.

This chain connects TRBV29-1 to TRBJ2-7; no clear D. Germline loops: CDR1 SQVTM, CDR2 ANQGSEA. The V and J ends lost 4 bases and 2 bases respectively, with 9 bases between them. The CDR3 extends over 12 amino acids. The CDR3 sequence is CSVGGQAYEQYF. CDR3 coding DNA: TGCAGCGTTGGGGGTCAGGCCTACGAGCAGTACTTC.

The V and J genes are TRBV7-9 and TRBJ2-7, with a weak D call TRBD1 (6 bases). Germline loops: CDR1 SEHNR, CDR2 FQNEAQ (reference sequence). This CDR3 has 12 amino acids. Trimming took 5 bases from V and 9 from J, leaving 14 bases between them. CDR3 DNA: TGTGCCAGCAGCGTCTTAGGGGGTGGGCAGTACTTC. Amino acid sequence: CASSVLGGGQYF.

In this sample, this clone turned up once. This chain uses TRBV5-1 with TRBJ1-2, with D unclear. V was clipped by 2 bases and J by 5 bases, with 10 bases between them. From germline, CDR1 is SGHRS and CDR2 YFSETQ. There are 13 residues in the CDR3. CDR3 nucleotides: TGCGCCAGCAGCTTCGACATAGGTTATGGCTACACCTTC. As protein: CASSFDIGYGYTF.

This chain joins TRBV6-5 and TRBJ1-2, with 7 bases fitting TRBD1. This CDR3 has 14 amino acids. Germline loops: CDR1 MNHEY, CDR2 SVGAGI. J lost 3 bases, V lost 5 bases, and 6 bases had no gene match. CDR3 residues: CASSQGGGYYGYTF. The DNA of the CDR3 is TGTGCCAGCAGTCAGGGGGGGGGCTACTATGGCTACACCTTC.

The rearrangement links TRBV11-2 to TRBJ1-3, with D hard to call. The CDR3 spans 16 residues. The germline gives CDR1 SGHAT, CDR2 FQNNGV. The germline V and J ends were trimmed by 4 bases and 0 bases, with 13 bases remaining between them. CDR3 amino acids: CASSYQGPHSGNTIYF. CDR3 in DNA: TGTGCCAGCAGCTACCAAGGACCGCACTCTGGAAACACCATATATTTT.

The V call is TRBV12-3 or TRBV12-4, the J call TRBJ2-3; 10 positions agree with TRBD2. The CDR3 consists of 13 residues. After removal of 1 base from V and 8 bases from J, the junction contained 0 bases not matched to a gene. This CDR3 reads CASSLGTSGTQYF. The CDR3 DNA follows: TGTGCCAGCAGTTTAGGGACTAGCGGTACGCAGTATTTT.

The chain recombines TRBV27 with TRBJ1-2; TRBD1 might be the D (6 bases). The CDR3 runs to 14 residues. V was pared by 4 bases and J by 8 bases, with 17 bases between. Germline CDR1 reads MNHEY; CDR2 reads SMNVEV (reference sequence). The CDR3 protein is CASSSYENREGYTF. The CDR3 DNA is TGTGCCAGCAGTTCCTACGAGAACAGGGAAGGCTACACCTTC.

The V and J genes are TRBV5-6 and TRBJ1-5, with a possible D match to TRBD1 (6 bases). CDR1 is SGHDT, CDR2 YYEEEE, per germline. The germline V and J ends were trimmed by 3 bases and 7 bases, with 14 bases remaining between them. This CDR3 has 14 amino acids. CDR3 loop: CASSWGPKAQPQHF. The CDR3 DNA reads as TGTGCCAGCAGCTGGGGGCCCAAGGCCCAGCCCCAGCATTTT.

J is TRBJ2-7 and V is TRBV4-3, with a tentative D call TRBD2 (5 bases). Trimming pared 0 bases from V and 3 bases from J, leaving 12 bases between. The CDR3 is made up of 15 amino acids. Germline CDR1 reads LGHNA; CDR2 reads YSLEER. The DNA of the CDR3 is TGCGCCAGCAGCCAAGATTACGGGGAAGGCTACGAGCAGTACTTC. It yields the protein CASSQDYGEGYEQYF.

The chain combines TRBV7-2 with TRBJ1-2; 9 bases agree with TRBD1. The CDR3 consists of 19 residues. Unmatched junction bases numbered 14, after V lost 1 base and J lost 2 bases. Per the germline V gene, CDR1 is SGHTA and CDR2 is FQGNSA. The CDR3 sequence is CASSLEASTGGGPNYGYTF. For the CDR3, the DNA is TGTGCCAGCAGCTTAGAGGCTTCTACAGGGGGCGGTCCGAACTATGGCTACACCTTC.

On this clone: Other DNA sequences within the sample encode an identical CDR3. The rearrangement joins TRBV9 to TRBJ2-2; unclear D gene. Germline V gene sequence: CDR1 SGDLS, CDR2 YYNGEE. The V end lost 2 bases, the J end lost 1 base, and 3 bases lay between the germline ends. The CDR3 is made up of 13 amino acids. The CDR3 loop reads CASSVKNTGELFF. Here the CDR3 DNA reads TGTGCCAGCAGCGTCAAGAACACCGGGGAGCTGTTTTTT.

This sequence joins TRBV28 and TRBJ2-7; D is possibly TRBD2 (5 bases). This CDR3 comprises 16 residues. V dropped 2 bases and J dropped 1 base, with 15 bases sitting between them. Germline loops: CDR1 MDHEN, CDR2 SYDVKM. The CDR3 bases are TGTGCCAGCAGTTTAGCTTTGCGGGTGGGTTCCTACGAGCAGTACTTC. Translation: CASSLALRVGSYEQYF.